One TCR beta chain is described in this entry. Its antigen is currently not known. No clone much larger than this one lies a single base away; base qualities are absent. This specimen comes from a study of CD8+ T cells in alopecia areata (dated by TCRdb to between 2018 and 2020). In the study overall: Treated patients were enrolled in an open-label pilot trial of oral tofacitinib, 5 to 10 mg twice daily, for moderate-to-severe alopecia areata. Patients received tofacitinib for 6 to 18 months and were then followed off drug for 6 months to check for delayed response and recurrence. The study used high-throughput TCRbeta sequencing to examine T cell clonal expansion in alopecia areata, in both the C3H/HeJ mouse model and human patients. In humans, TCRbeta sequencing was performed on scalp tissue and on sorted CD4+ and CD8+ peripheral blood T cells from healthy controls and from patients with patchy or totalis/universalis alopecia areata. Biopsies were taken from tofacitinib-treated patients at baseline and at 4 and 24 weeks of treatment, and a later scalp biopsy was taken in several of the tofacitinib-treated patients. Scalp clonality was compared among normal scalp (n=4), patchy alopecia areata scalp (n=8), and alopecia totalis/universalis scalp (n=8). RNA was extracted with the PAXgene miRNA kit for fixed scalp, the miRNeasy kit for PBMCs, and the RNeasy kit for mouse skin. Amplification of TCRbeta CDR3 regions was done by immunoSEQ multiplex PCR using 35 Vbeta forward primers and 13 Jbeta reverse primers. Broad study findings and their caveats: Shared TCR sequences between patients were less evident than in mice, which may be partly attributable to HLA diversity in the patient population. Lesional scalp, especially in alopecia totalis/universalis, showed higher clonality and more expanded CD8+ clones than normal scalp, suggesting antigenic drive. Unlike mouse skin, where gammadelta T cells dominate, normal human skin contains resident alphabeta T cells that get sequenced too, which complicates analysis of the scalp TCR repertoire.

Library generation was performed with the immunoSEQ multiplex PCR assay. To provide template for TCR sequencing, every sample had RNA extracted and reverse transcribed into cDNA. First-strand cDNA was synthesized with SuperScript III using a 2:1 mix of oligo-dT and random hexamers. A synthetic immune receptor repertoire was used to measure amplification bias, and any remaining bias was corrected computationally. The published analysis was carried out like this. After raw reads were preprocessed to remove errors, the CDR3 was defined following IMGT conventions as running from the conserved cysteine to phenylalanine. To get clonality, Shannon entropy was normalized by log2 of the number of productive unique TCRs and the result was subtracted from 1. Scalp TCRbeta sequences were cross-referenced with sorted blood CD4 and CD8 repertoires so that the CD4 or CD8 identity of scalp clones could be inferred. TCRdb provides this immuneACCESS table in a form limited to in-frame rearrangements. Some clones are lacking; in checked studies, under half of them reflect an unresolved V gene, and why the rest are absent is not known. V and J calls and clone size are given by that table; D and trimming were obtained from the DNA. The sample records some 130,000 clones, approximately 49% of which are singletons. Jointly, the top ten make up 18% of the sample.

Read against the paper, the sample's time point label means: baseline before oral tofacitinib. From alopecia areata patients, peripheral blood was collected along with lesional scalp punch biopsies. PBMCs were separated by density centrifugation and stained for CD3, CD4 and CD8, after which CD4+ and CD8+ T cells were sorted on a FACSAria. Based on the germline V gene, the CDR1 and CDR2 sequences are SGDLS and YYNGEE. Clipping removes 7 bases from V and 6 bases from J, with 9 as the unmatched junction base count. The CDR3 starts with the cysteine, ends with the phenylalanine, and has 13 residues. Left in the record is the CDR3 DNA by itself, 39 bases read in frame from the first base.

This clonotype was sampled from a human donor with alopecia areata. Source: CD8+ T cells sorted from blood, taken at week 0. The chain employs TRBV9 and TRBJ2-7; 8 central nucleotides agree with TRBD2. The CDR3 protein: CASGVGTSPEQYF. In nucleotide form, the sequence is TGTGCCAGCGGGGTTGGGACTAGTCCCGAGCAGTACTTC.